The rows below give T cell receptor beta chains drawn from one sample of a study of shared clonotypes between healthy human individuals. Libraries were prepared by immunoSEQ multiplex PCR; TCRdb keeps only in-frame clonotypes and omits some of them. The table includes 550,000 to 600,000 clones, 95% to 98% detected once. Sample: naive CD8+ T cells sorted from blood. The source is a man between 25 and 39 years old in good health. Each CDR3 is given with its conserved first and last residue.

v_gene: TRBV7-9; j_gene: TRBJ2-1; CDR3aa: CASRLGSNEQFF
v_gene: TRBV20-1; j_gene: TRBJ1-1; CDR3aa: CSAIQDTEAFF
v_gene: TRBV9; j_gene: TRBJ1-5; CDR3aa: CASSPGTGGNQPQHF
v_gene: TRBV4-3; j_gene: TRBJ2-7; CDR3aa: CASSQDSQEQYF
v_gene: TRBV11-2; j_gene: TRBJ2-1; CDR3aa: CASSLAGGWEFEYNEQFF
v_gene: TRBV7-9; j_gene: TRBJ2-5; CDR3aa: CASSPWTAAYQETQYF
v_gene: TRBV2; j_gene: TRBJ2-5; CDR3aa: CASPAGLADQETQYF
v_gene: TRBV29-1; j_gene: TRBJ2-3; CDR3aa: CSGGQGGTDTQYF
v_gene: TRBV9; j_gene: TRBJ1-1; CDR3aa: CASSVKGEYTEAFF
v_gene: TRBV5-5; j_gene: TRBJ2-5; CDR3aa: CASSLIREETQYF
v_gene: TRBV11-2; j_gene: TRBJ2-5; CDR3aa: CASSLVRTGYQETQYF
v_gene: TRBV10-3; j_gene: TRBJ2-3; CDR3aa: CAILGSGRTDTQYF
v_gene: TRBV7-9; j_gene: TRBJ1-4; CDR3aa: CASSPKLGGEKLFF
v_gene: TRBV5-6; j_gene: TRBJ2-3; CDR3aa: CASSFWLAGIPDTQYF
v_gene: TRBV2; j_gene: TRBJ2-1; CDR3aa: CASSEDLAELYNEQFF
v_gene: TRBV7-6; j_gene: TRBJ2-7; CDR3aa: CASSLGRAQEETYEQYF
v_gene: TRBV4-1; j_gene: TRBJ2-1; CDR3aa: CASSPVLGGGGGDEQFF
v_gene: TRBV6-5; j_gene: TRBJ2-2; CDR3aa: CASSYSLSVGELFF
v_gene: TRBV5-4; j_gene: TRBJ2-7; CDR3aa: CASSLAGATSGNFYEQYF
v_gene: TRBV4-1; j_gene: TRBJ1-2; CDR3aa: CASSHYRGPLGYGYTF
v_gene: TRBV6-1; j_gene: TRBJ1-2; CDR3aa: CASSMDSYYGYTF
v_gene: TRBV4-3; j_gene: TRBJ2-2; CDR3aa: CASSSLGYGELFF
v_gene: TRBV12-2; j_gene: TRBJ1-4; CDR3aa: CASRIWDSRGTNEKLFF
v_gene: TRBV9; j_gene: TRBJ1-3; CDR3aa: CASSAGQGASGNTIYF
v_gene: TRBV25-1; j_gene: TRBJ2-5; CDR3aa: CASSEWGEETQYF
v_gene: TRBV19; j_gene: TRBJ2-7; CDR3aa: CASSIRGTGADEQYF
v_gene: TRBV28; j_gene: TRBJ1-2; CDR3aa: CAIHRDRGTMNYGYTF
v_gene: TRBV29-1; j_gene: TRBJ2-3; CDR3aa: CSVRTGGGSDTQYF
v_gene: TRBV6-5; j_gene: TRBJ2-3; CDR3aa: CASSYSTGGIADTQYF
v_gene: TRBV7-2; j_gene: TRBJ2-5; CDR3aa: CASSLNRELWTQYF
v_gene: TRBV7-8; j_gene: TRBJ2-7; CDR3aa: CASSLPPGLAAYEQYF
v_gene: TRBV5-1; j_gene: TRBJ2-1; CDR3aa: CASRRPGAYNEQFF
v_gene: TRBV7-2; j_gene: TRBJ2-7; CDR3aa: CASSPQGSEPYEQYF
v_gene: TRBV28; j_gene: TRBJ1-5; CDR3aa: CASSSFSYRGRIQPQHF
v_gene: TRBV7-3; j_gene: TRBJ2-6; CDR3aa: CASSSFQHAGANVLTF
v_gene: TRBV14; j_gene: TRBJ2-1; CDR3aa: CASSQEGWEQFF
v_gene: TRBV12-5; j_gene: TRBJ1-2; CDR3aa: CASGLGTDGYTF
v_gene: TRBV27; j_gene: TRBJ2-5; CDR3aa: CASGQGAPTPQYF
v_gene: TRBV9; j_gene: TRBJ1-2; CDR3aa: CASSGARGDYTF
v_gene: TRBV14; j_gene: TRBJ2-1; CDR3aa: CASSQVSGLAAYNEQFF
v_gene: TRBV5-1; j_gene: TRBJ2-7; CDR3aa: CASSLGGYYEQYF